These 3 T cell receptor beta chains were sequenced from one sample in a study of blood T cell repertoires in COVID-19. TCRdb keeps only in-frame clones here, not all; method: immunoSEQ multiplex PCR. The sample consists of nearly 350,000 clones, around four fifths of them appearing once. Sequencing used peripheral blood. The source is a man aged 25-45 years with active or convalescent COVID-19.

This rearrangement joins TRBV5-1 to TRBJ2-1; D is perhaps TRBD2 (6 bases). Germline CDR1 SGHRS, CDR2 YFSETQ. Deletions cut 0 bases from V and 4 bases from J, with 14 bases between. The CDR3 covers 16 residues. CDR3 in DNA: TGCGCCAGCAGCTTGGCCGATACGGCGGGGTACAATGAGCAGTTCTTC. Translating gives CASSLADTAGYNEQFF.

This clone was recorded only once. The CDR3 DNA reads TGTGCCAGCGGCGACAGGGGGCTTTGGTCACCCCTCCACTTT. It yields the protein CASGDRGLWSPLHF. The rearrangement uses TRBV28 and TRBJ1-6; TRBD1 aligns across 10 bases. CDR3 length equals 14 residues. Germline CDR1 MDHEN, CDR2 SYDVKM. J lost 10 bases, V lost 8 bases, and 8 bases had no gene match.

The chain combines TRBV6-2 or TRBV6-3 with TRBJ2-2; 14 bases agree with TRBD2. V lost 5 bases and J lost 8; bases outside the gene matches: 7. This CDR3 is built from 16 residues. Germline values: CDR1 MNHEY, CDR2 SVGEGT. DNA of the CDR3: TGTGCCAGCAGTAACGGACTAGCGGGAGGATCAGGGGAGCTGTTTTTT. It codes for CASSNGLAGGSGELFF.